This T cell receptor (beta chain) comes out of a study of blood T cell repertoires in COVID-19. J was trimmed by 7 bases and V by 5 bases; bases with no gene match: 6. The CDR3 has 14 amino acids. Per germline, CDR1 GTSNPN and CDR2 SVGIG (reference sequence). The data were produced by immunoSEQ multiplex PCR, yet TCRdb's version contains in-frame clones alone and is incomplete. The sample consists of approximately 200,000 clones, 65% to 85% of them appearing once. This receptor was identified in a woman aged 25 to 39 who had recovered from COVID-19. The sample taken for sequencing was PBMCs or T cells enriched from blood (not recorded which). The chain has TRBV30 and TRBJ1-6, with 9 bases fitting TRBD1. Here the CDR3 reads CAWGLGQGNSPLHF. As DNA, the CDR3 is TGTGCCTGGGGCCTCGGACAGGGGAATTCACCCCTCCACTTT.